This record covers a single T cell receptor (beta chain). Its antigen is still unknown. These data originate in a study of shared clonotypes between healthy human individuals. Findings and caveats of the study: Rarefaction analysis demonstrated incomplete sorted-subset sequencing notwithstanding large depth.

A deep-level run was used for the assay. Each cell subset's genomic DNA was divided evenly among several immunoSEQ plates. The repertoire was sequenced with immunoSEQ multiplex PCR; TCRdb's copy has only in-frame clones and lacks some. The table lists roughly 2.5 million clones, just over 90% of them singletons. This clonotype was sampled from a man younger than 30 in good health. Sequencing was done on a sample of naive CD4+ T cells sorted from blood. Subset indicated: CD45RA+ positively selected.

The CDR3 sequence: CASSSTTGPRGNSPLHF. The CDR3 DNA sequence: TGTGCCAGCAGCTCGACCACAGGGCCTCGGGGTAATTCACCCCTCCACTTT. The J gene is TRBJ1-6, the V gene TRBV7-8, with D possibly TRBD1 on 6 matching bases. The V gene lost 4 bases and the J gene lost 6 bases, with 19 bases spanning the gap. The CDR3 spans 17 residues. The V gene's germline CDR1 is SGHVS and CDR2 FQNEAQ.